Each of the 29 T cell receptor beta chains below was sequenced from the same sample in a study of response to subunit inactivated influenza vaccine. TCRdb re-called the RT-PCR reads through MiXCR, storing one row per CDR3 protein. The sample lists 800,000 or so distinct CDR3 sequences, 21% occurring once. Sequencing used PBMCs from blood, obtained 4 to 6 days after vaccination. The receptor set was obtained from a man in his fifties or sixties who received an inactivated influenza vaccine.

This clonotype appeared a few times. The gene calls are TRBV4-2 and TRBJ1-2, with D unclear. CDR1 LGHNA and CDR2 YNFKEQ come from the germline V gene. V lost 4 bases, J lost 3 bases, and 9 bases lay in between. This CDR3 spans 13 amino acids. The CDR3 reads CASSRRWDYGYTF. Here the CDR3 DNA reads TGTGCCAGCAGCCGCAGGTGGGACTATGGCTACACCTTC.

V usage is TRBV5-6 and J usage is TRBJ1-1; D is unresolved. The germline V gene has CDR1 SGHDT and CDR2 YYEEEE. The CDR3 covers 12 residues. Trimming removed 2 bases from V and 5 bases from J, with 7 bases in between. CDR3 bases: TGTGCCAGCAGCTTTACAGCTACTGAAGCTTTCTTT. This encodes CASSFTATEAFF. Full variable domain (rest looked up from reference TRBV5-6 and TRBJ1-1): DAGVTQSPTHLIKTRGQQVTLRCSPKSGHDTVSWYQQALGQGPQFIFQYYEEEERQRGNFPDRFSGHQFPNYSSELNVNALLLGDSALYLCASSFTATEAFFGQGTRLTVV.

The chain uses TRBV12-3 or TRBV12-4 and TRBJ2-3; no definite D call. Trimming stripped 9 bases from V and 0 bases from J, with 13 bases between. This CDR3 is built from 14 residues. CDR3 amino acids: CASTSVRSTDTQYF. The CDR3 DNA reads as TGTGCCAGTACCTCCGTACGGAGCACAGATACGCAGTATTTT.

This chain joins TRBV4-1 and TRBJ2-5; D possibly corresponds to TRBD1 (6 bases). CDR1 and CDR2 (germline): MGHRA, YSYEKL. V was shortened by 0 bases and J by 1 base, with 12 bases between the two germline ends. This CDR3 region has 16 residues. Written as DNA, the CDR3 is TGCGCCAGCAGCCAAGATAAGGGGACACTCCAAGAGACCCAGTACTTC. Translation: CASSQDKGTLQETQYF.

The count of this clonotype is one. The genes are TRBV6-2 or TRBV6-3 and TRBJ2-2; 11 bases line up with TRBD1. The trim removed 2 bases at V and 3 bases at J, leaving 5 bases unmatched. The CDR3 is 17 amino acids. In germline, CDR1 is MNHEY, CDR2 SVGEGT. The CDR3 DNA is TGTGCCAGCAGTTACGAGAGGACAGGGGGCTACACCGGGGAGCTGTTTTTT. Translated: CASSYERTGGYTGELFF.

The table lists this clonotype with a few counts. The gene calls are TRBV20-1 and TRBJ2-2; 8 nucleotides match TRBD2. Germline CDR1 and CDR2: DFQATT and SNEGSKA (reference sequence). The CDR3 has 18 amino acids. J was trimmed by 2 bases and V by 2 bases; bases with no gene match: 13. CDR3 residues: CSARKSEASGFNTGELFF. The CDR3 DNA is TGCAGTGCTAGAAAGTCCGAGGCTAGCGGGTTTAACACCGGGGAGCTGTTTTTT.

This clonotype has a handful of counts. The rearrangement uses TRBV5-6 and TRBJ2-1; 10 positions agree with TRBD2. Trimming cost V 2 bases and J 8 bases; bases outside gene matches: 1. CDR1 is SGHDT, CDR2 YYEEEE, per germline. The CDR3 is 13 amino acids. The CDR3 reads CASSLLAGYEQFF. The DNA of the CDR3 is TGTGCCAGCAGCTTACTAGCGGGATATGAGCAGTTCTTC.

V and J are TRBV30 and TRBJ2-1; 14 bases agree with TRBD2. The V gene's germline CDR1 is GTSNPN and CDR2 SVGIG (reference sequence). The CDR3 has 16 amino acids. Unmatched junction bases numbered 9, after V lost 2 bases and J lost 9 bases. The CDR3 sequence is CAWSSGTSGSGGEQFF. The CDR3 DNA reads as TGTGCCTGGAGTTCCGGGACTAGCGGGAGTGGTGGTGAGCAGTTCTTC.

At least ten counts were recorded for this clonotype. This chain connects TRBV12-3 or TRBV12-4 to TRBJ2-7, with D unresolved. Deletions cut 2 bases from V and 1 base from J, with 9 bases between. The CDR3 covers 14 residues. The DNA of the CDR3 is TGTGCCAGCAGTTTAATGGCACCTTCCTACGAGCAGTACTTC. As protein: CASSLMAPSYEQYF.

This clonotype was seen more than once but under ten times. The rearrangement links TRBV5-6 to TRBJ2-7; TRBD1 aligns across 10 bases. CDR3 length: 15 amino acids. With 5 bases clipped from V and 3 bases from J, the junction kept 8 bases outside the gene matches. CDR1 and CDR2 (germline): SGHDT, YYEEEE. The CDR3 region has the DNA TGTGCCAGCAGTTTGACAGGGGGCGCGAGCTACGAGCAGTACTTC. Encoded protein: CASSLTGGASYEQYF.

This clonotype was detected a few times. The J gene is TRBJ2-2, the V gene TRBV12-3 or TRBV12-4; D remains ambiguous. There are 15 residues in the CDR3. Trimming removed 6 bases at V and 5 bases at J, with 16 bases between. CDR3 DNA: TGTGCCAGCAGCACTGAGAGAAGGCGGACCGGGGAGCTGTTTTTT. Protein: CASSTERRRTGELFF.

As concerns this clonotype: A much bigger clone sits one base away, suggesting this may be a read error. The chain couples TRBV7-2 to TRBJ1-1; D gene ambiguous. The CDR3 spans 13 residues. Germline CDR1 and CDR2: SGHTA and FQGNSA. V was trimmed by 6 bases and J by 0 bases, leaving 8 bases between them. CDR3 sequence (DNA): TGTGCCAGCAGTCGAACCATGAACACTGAAGCTTTCTTT. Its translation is CASSRTMNTEAFF.

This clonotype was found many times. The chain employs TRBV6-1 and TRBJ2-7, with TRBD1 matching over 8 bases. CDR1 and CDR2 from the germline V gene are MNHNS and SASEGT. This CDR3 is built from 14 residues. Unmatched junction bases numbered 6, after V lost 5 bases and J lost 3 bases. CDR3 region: CASSTGTGLYEQYF. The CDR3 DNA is TGTGCCAGCAGTACCGGGACAGGACTCTACGAGCAGTACTTC.

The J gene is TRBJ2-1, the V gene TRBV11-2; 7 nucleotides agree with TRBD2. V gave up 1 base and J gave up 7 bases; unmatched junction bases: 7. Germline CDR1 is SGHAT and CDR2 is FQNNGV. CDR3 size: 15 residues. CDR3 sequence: CASSLVGGVSNEQFF. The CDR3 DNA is TGTGCCAGCAGCTTAGTTGGGGGGGTCTCGAATGAGCAGTTCTTC.

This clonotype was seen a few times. The CDR3 sequence: CASSHGQGASNEQFF. The CDR3 DNA follows: TGCGCCAGCAGCCACGGACAGGGGGCGAGTAATGAGCAGTTCTTC. The chain uses TRBV5-1 and TRBJ2-1, with 11 nucleotides matching TRBD1. The CDR3 consists of 15 residues. With V trimmed by 4 bases and J by 7 bases, 7 bases remained unmatched. The germline V gene encodes CDR1 SGHRS and CDR2 YFSETQ. The entire variable domain, with the rest obtained from reference TRBV5-1 and TRBJ2-1, is as follows: KAGVTQTPRYLIKTRGQQVTLSCSPISGHRSVSWYQQTPGQGLQFLFEYFSETQRNKGNFPGRFSGRQFSNSRSEMNVSTLELGDSALYLCASSHGQGASNEQFFGPGTRLTVL.

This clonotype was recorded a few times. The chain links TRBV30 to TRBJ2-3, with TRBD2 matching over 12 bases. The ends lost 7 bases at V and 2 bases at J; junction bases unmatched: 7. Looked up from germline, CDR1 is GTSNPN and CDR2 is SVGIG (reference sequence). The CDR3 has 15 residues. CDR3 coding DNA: TGTGCCTCCCGACTAGCGGGAGTCCCCACAGATACGCAGTATTTT. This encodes CASRLAGVPTDTQYF.

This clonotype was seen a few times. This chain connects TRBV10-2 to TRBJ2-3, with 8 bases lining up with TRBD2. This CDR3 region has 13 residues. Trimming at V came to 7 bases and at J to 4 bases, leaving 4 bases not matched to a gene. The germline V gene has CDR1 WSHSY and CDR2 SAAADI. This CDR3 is CASNQLAADTQYF. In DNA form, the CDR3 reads TGCGCCAGCAATCAACTAGCGGCAGATACGCAGTATTTT.

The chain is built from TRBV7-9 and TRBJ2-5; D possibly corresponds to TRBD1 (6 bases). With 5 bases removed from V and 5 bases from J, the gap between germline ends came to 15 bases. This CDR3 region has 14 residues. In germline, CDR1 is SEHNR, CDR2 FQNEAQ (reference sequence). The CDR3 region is CASSRGRGGETQYF. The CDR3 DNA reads TGTGCCAGCAGCAGGGGCAGGGGTGGTGAGACCCAGTACTTC.

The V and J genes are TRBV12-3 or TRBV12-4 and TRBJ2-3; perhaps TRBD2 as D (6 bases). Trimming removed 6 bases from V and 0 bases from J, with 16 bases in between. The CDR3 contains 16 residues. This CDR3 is CASRPLLAESTDTQYF. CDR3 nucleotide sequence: TGTGCCAGCAGACCCCTCTTAGCGGAGAGCACAGATACGCAGTATTTT.

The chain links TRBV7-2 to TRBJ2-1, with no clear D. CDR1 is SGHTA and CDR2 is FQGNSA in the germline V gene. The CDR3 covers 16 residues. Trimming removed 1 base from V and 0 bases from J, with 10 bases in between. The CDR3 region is CASSLDSYSSYNEQFF. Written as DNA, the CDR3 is TGTGCCAGCAGCTTAGATTCCTACAGCTCCTACAATGAGCAGTTCTTC.

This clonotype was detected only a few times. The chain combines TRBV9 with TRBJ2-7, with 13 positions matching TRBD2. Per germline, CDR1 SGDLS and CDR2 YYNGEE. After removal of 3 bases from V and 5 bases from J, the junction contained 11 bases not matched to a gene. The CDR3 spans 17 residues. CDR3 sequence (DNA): TGTGCCAGCAGCGAGGGGACTAGCGGGACGCTCCGTGACGAGCAGTACTTC. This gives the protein CASSEGTSGTLRDEQYF.

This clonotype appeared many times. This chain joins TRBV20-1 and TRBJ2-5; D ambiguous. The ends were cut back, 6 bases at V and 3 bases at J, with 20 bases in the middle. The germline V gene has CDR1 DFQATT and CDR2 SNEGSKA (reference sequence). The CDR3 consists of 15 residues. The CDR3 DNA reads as TGCAGTGCCGACCCCCACCTAATGGCTGAAGAGACCCAGTACTTC. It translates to CSADPHLMAEETQYF.

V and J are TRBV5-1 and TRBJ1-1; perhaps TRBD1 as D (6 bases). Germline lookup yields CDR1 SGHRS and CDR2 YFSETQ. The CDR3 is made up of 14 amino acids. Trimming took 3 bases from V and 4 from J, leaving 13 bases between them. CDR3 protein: CASSYVQGGTEAFF. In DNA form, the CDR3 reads TGCGCCAGCAGCTACGTACAGGGAGGCACTGAAGCTTTCTTT.

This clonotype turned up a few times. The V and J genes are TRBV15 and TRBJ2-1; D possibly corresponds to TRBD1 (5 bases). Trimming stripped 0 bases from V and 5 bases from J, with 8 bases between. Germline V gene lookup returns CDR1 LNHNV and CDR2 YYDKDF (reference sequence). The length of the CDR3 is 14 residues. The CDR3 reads CATSRDAQDNEQFF. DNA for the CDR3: TGTGCCACCAGCAGAGATGCACAGGACAATGAGCAGTTCTTC.

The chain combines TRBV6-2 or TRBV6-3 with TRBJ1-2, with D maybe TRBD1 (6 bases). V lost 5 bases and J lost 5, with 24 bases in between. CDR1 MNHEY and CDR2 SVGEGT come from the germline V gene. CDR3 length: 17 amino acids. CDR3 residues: CASSGPVNRVRGYGYTF. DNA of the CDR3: TGTGCCAGCAGTGGACCCGTTAACAGGGTGAGAGGATATGGCTACACCTTC.

The CDR3 DNA reads as TGCGCCAGCAGCTTGGTTGTTGCAGGGGGCACAGATACGCAGTATTTT. Protein: CASSLVVAGGTDTQYF. The rearrangement links TRBV5-1 to TRBJ2-3; D may be TRBD1 (6 bases). The CDR3 has 16 residues. V was shortened by 0 bases and J by 1 base, with 12 bases between the two germline ends. Germline CDR1 SGHRS, CDR2 YFSETQ.

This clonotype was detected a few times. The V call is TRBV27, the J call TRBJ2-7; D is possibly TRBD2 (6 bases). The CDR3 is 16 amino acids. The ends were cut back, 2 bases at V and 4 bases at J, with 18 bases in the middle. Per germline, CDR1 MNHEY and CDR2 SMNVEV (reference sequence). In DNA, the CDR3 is TGTGCCAGCAGTTTAGCGGGGAAGCAATTTCTATACGAGCAGTACTTC. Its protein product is CASSLAGKQFLYEQYF.

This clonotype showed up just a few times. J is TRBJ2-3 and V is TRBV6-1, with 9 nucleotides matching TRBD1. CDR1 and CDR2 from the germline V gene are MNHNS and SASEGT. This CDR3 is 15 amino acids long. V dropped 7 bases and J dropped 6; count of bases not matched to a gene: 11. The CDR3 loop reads CASKTDRGIPDTQYF. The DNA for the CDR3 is TGTGCCAGCAAAACCGACAGGGGGATACCGGATACGCAGTATTTT.

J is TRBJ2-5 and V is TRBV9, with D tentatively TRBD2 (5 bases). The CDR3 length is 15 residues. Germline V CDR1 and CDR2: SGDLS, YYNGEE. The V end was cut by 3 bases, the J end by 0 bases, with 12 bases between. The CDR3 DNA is TGTGCCAGCAGCGCGTTTGGGGAGTACCAAGAGACCCAGTACTTC. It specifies CASSAFGEYQETQYF.